This entry lists 5 T cell receptor beta chains sequenced from one sample in a study of response to subunit inactivated influenza vaccine. TCRdb re-called the RT-PCR reads with MiXCR, one entry per CDR3 protein. The table includes some 600,000 distinct CDR3 sequences, roughly 15% detected once. Sequencing was performed on PBMCs from blood, taken approximately 15 days before vaccination. These receptor sequences come from a man aged 50 to 60 who received an inactivated influenza vaccine.

The chain couples TRBV7-2 to TRBJ1-6; the D gene is possibly TRBD1 (6 bases). CDR3 length equals 15 residues. CDR1 is SGHTA and CDR2 is FQGNSA in the germline V gene. V was clipped by 6 bases and J by 5 bases, with 14 bases between them. CDR3 in DNA: TGTGCCAGCAGATCAGTACAGGGCCATAATTCACCCCTCCACTTT. This encodes CASRSVQGHNSPLHF.

The sample holds many counts of this clonotype. CDR3 coding DNA: TGTGCCAGCAGCTTATCACAGAGCTCTGGAAACACCATATATTTT. As protein: CASSLSQSSGNTIYF. This sequence joins TRBV7-9 and TRBJ1-3; no firm D call. The CDR3 has 15 residues. V was shortened by 2 bases and J by 0 bases, with 8 bases between the two germline ends. Germline CDR1 and CDR2: SEHNR and FQNEAQ (reference sequence).

The chain uses TRBV6-1 and TRBJ2-7; D could derive from TRBD1 or TRBD2 (5 bases each). The CDR3 has 15 residues. V was trimmed by 5 bases and J by 2 bases, leaving 16 bases between them. Germline V CDR1 and CDR2: MNHNS, SASEGT. CDR3 DNA sequence: TGTGCCAGCAGTAGCCACGGGACGGACACCTACGAGCAGTACTTC. This sequence encodes CASSSHGTDTYEQYF.

The chain uses TRBV20-1 and TRBJ2-1; a weak D match, TRBD1 (5 bases). Germline V lookup: CDR1 DFQATT, CDR2 SNEGSKA (reference sequence). The CDR3 is 14 amino acids. With 4 bases removed from V and 1 base from J, the gap between germline ends came to 11 bases. CDR3 region: CSATDTESYNEQFF. The CDR3, as DNA: TGCAGTGCTACGGACACCGAATCCTACAATGAGCAGTTCTTC.

This clonotype appeared many times. The rearrangement joins TRBV27 to TRBJ2-3; the D is unclear. The V end lost 5 bases, the J end lost 1 base, and 7 bases lay between the germline ends. The CDR3 runs 13 residues. Germline CDR1 and CDR2: MNHEY and SMNVEV (reference sequence). CDR3 loop: CASSPLGTDTQYF. DNA of the CDR3: TGTGCCAGCAGTCCCCTCGGCACAGATACGCAGTATTTT.